The 18 T cell receptor beta chains below all came from one sample that was sequenced in a study of CD8 T cells in Susac syndrome. RNA amounts of about 0.5 to 1 ug underwent reverse transcription with random hexamers. TCRdb re-called the immunoSEQ multiplex PCR reads through MiXCR, storing one row per CDR3 protein. In the table there are about 240,000 distinct CDR3 sequences, almost 97% of which are singletons. Source material: CD4+ T cells from PBMCs. The source is a human donor with Susac syndrome.

V is TRBV20-1 and J is TRBJ1-2; unclear D gene. The CDR3 has 16 residues. Between the trimmed V and J ends, which lost 1 base and 0 bases, there was a span of 15 bases. Germline CDR1 reads DFQATT; CDR2 reads SNEGSKA (reference sequence). In nucleotides, the CDR3 is TGCAGTGCTAGAGGACGGTACAGCATCTCTAACTATGGCTACACCTTC. Residues: CSARGRYSISNYGYTF.

This sequence joins TRBV3-1 and TRBJ1-4, with TRBD1 matching over 7 bases. The CDR3 totals 13 residues. V shed 8 bases, J shed 5 bases, and the junction held 5 bases outside the gene matches. Germline V gene sequence: CDR1 LGHDT, CDR2 YNNKEL (reference sequence). The CDR3 protein is CASSGQINEKLFF. CDR3 bases: TGTGCCAGCTCGGGACAGATAAATGAAAAACTGTTTTTT.

This sequence joins TRBV7-9 and TRBJ2-7; D may be TRBD1 or TRBD2 (5 bases each). The CDR3 consists of 12 residues. Trimming took 5 bases from V and 5 from J, leaving 10 bases between them. The V gene's germline CDR1 is SEHNR and CDR2 FQNEAQ (reference sequence). The CDR3 DNA is TGTGCCAGCAGCCCCGGGACGCACGAGCAGTACTTC. Translated: CASSPGTHEQYF.

This clonotype was recorded once. The V and J genes are TRBV5-1 and TRBJ2-7; 12 positions match TRBD2. Trimming at V came to 3 bases and at J to 12 bases, leaving 13 bases not matched to a gene. Germline V gene lookup returns CDR1 SGHRS and CDR2 YFSETQ. This CDR3 is built from 15 residues. Here the CDR3 reads CASSSELAGGPPLYF. The CDR3 DNA follows: TGCGCCAGCAGCTCCGAACTAGCGGGAGGCCCCCCGCTGTACTTC.

V is TRBV3-1 and J is TRBJ2-5; perhaps TRBD2 as D (6 bases). The CDR3 spans 16 residues. V was trimmed by 1 base and J by 6 bases, leaving 18 bases between them. The V gene's germline CDR1 is LGHDT and CDR2 YNNKEL (reference sequence). The chain's CDR3 is CASSQAASDLGQTQYF. The CDR3 DNA reads TGTGCCAGCAGCCAAGCGGCTAGCGACCTAGGGCAGACCCAGTACTTC.

This clonotype came up a few times. The J gene is TRBJ2-5, the V gene TRBV29-1, with 7 bases identical to TRBD2. The V gene's germline CDR1 is SQVTM and CDR2 ANQGSEA. This CDR3 has 12 amino acids. The V and J ends lost 4 bases and 2 bases, in that order; junction bases with no gene match: 1. CDR3 DNA sequence: TGCAGCGTTGGGACTAGTCAAGAGACCCAGTACTTC. Its translation is CSVGTSQETQYF.

The chain uses TRBV1 and TRBJ2-4; the table names TRBD1, a call not compared with the DNA. TRBV1 is marked as a pseudogene. The CDR3 runs to 17 residues. The CDR3: CTSSHGQGRTAKNIQYF. As DNA, the CDR3 is TGCACCAGCAGCCACGGACAGGGAAGGACAGCCAAAAACATTCAGTACTTC.

This sequence joins TRBV7-8 and TRBJ2-1; D assignment may be TRBD1 or TRBD2 (6 bases each). With 6 bases removed from V and 6 bases from J, the gap between germline ends came to 12 bases. There are 13 residues in the CDR3. The V gene's germline CDR1 is SGHVS and CDR2 FQNEAQ. CDR3 amino acids: CASSGPGANEQFF. In DNA, the CDR3 is TGTGCCAGCAGTGGGCCGGGGGCCAATGAGCAGTTCTTC.

This rearrangement joins TRBV27 to TRBJ2-7, with 7 nucleotides matching TRBD2. The junction had 13 bases not matched to a gene; V was cut back by 3 bases and J by 5 bases. Germline CDR1 and CDR2: MNHEY and SMNVEV (reference sequence). There are 16 residues in the CDR3. The CDR3 reads CASSLRGRDGRNEQYF. The CDR3 DNA follows: TGTGCCAGCAGTTTGCGGGGGAGGGACGGAAGGAACGAGCAGTACTTC.

This chain links TRBV27 with TRBJ2-1, with TRBD2 as a possible D gene (6 bases). Germline values: CDR1 MNHEY, CDR2 SMNVEV (reference sequence). CDR3 length: 17 residues. V lost 5 bases and J 3 bases, leaving 20 bases between the germline ends. CDR3 region: CASSLASSGGGYNEQFF. For the CDR3, the DNA is TGTGCCAGCAGTCTCGCCTCCTCCGGGGGAGGCTACAATGAGCAGTTCTTC.

V gene TRBV7-9 combines with J gene TRBJ1-5, with no clear D. Looked up from germline, CDR1 is SEHNR and CDR2 is FQNEAQ (reference sequence). V was pared by 3 bases and J by 7 bases, with 10 bases between. The length of the CDR3 is 13 residues. The CDR3 region has the DNA TGTGCCAGCAGCTTTGGAGATAGGCAGCCCCAGCATTTT. Protein sequence: CASSFGDRQPQHF.

V is TRBV5-1 and J is TRBJ2-4, with D perhaps assigned TRBD1 or TRBD2 (5 bases each). V gave up 5 bases and J gave up 7 bases, with 19 bases separating them. Germline assignment: CDR1 SGHRS and CDR2 YFSETQ. This CDR3 is built from 15 residues. CDR3 loop: CASRTGSVWGNIQYF. Written as DNA, the CDR3 is TGCGCCAGCAGAACCGGATCGGTTTGGGGGAACATTCAGTACTTC. The whole variable domain, remainder taken from reference TRBV5-1 and TRBJ2-4, is KAGVTQTPRYLIKTRGQQVTLSCSPISGHRSVSWYQQTPGQGLQFLFEYFSETQRNKGNFPGRFSGRQFSNSRSEMNVSTLELGDSALYLCASRTGSVWGNIQYFGAGTRLSVL.

The chain has TRBV25-1 and TRBJ2-5; D may be TRBD1 or TRBD2 (6 bases each). Germline loops: CDR1 MGHDK, CDR2 SYGVNS. The CDR3 has 17 amino acids. The V end lost 4 bases, the J end lost 3 bases, and 21 bases lay between the germline ends. The CDR3 DNA is TGTGCCAGCAGTGCGGAGGGGGGTGTCCCCCTAGAAGAGACCCAGTACTTC. Translating gives CASSAEGGVPLEETQYF.

The J gene is TRBJ1-5, the V gene TRBV2, with TRBD1 as a possible D gene (5 bases). Per the germline V gene, CDR1 is SNHLY and CDR2 is FYNNEI. The V gene lost 1 base and the J gene lost 1 base, with 14 bases spanning the gap. The CDR3 has 17 residues. The chain's CDR3 is CASSEGWGLRSNQPQHF. DNA of the CDR3: TGTGCCAGCAGTGAAGGGTGGGGCCTTCGGAGCAATCAGCCCCAGCATTTT.

The chain is built from TRBV9 and TRBJ2-7, with 13 bases that match TRBD2. Germline trimming cut 4 bases from V and 6 bases from J; bases unmatched to any gene: 4. The CDR3 length is 14 residues. Germline values: CDR1 SGDLS, CDR2 YYNGEE. The CDR3 nucleotides read TGTGCCAGCAGCCCTCGGACTAGCGGGAGCGAGCAGTACTTC. Its translation: CASSPRTSGSEQYF.

V usage is TRBV18 and J usage is TRBJ2-7; TRBD2 is a possible D gene (5 bases). This CDR3 has 14 amino acids. Germline-derived CDR1 and CDR2 are KGHSH and LQKENI. The ends were cut back, 3 bases at V and 5 bases at J, with 14 bases in the middle. The CDR3 here is CASSPPRGRDEQYF. CDR3 nucleotides: TGTGCCAGCTCACCCCCCCGGGGTCGGGACGAGCAGTACTTC.

The chain has TRBV9 and TRBJ2-3, with TRBD1 matching 9 bases. J was trimmed by 4 bases and V by 3 bases; bases with no gene match: 6. CDR3 length: 15 residues. Looked up from germline, CDR1 is SGDLS and CDR2 is YYNGEE. CDR3 nucleotide sequence: TGTGCCAGCAGCGAAGGGGACAGGGCCGCAGATACGCAGTATTTT. Translating it yields CASSEGDRAADTQYF.

V usage is TRBV29-1 and J usage is TRBJ1-3; no firm D call. Germline-derived CDR1 and CDR2 are SQVTM and ANQGSEA. With 3 bases removed from V and 0 bases from J, the gap between germline ends came to 3 bases. This CDR3 has 12 amino acids. DNA for the CDR3: TGCAGCGTTGAGTCCTCTGGAAACACCATATATTTT. Translating it yields CSVESSGNTIYF.